The 3 T cell receptor beta chains in this list originate from one sample, sequenced in a study of response to subunit inactivated influenza vaccine. TCRdb processed the RT-PCR reads anew with MiXCR; each CDR3 protein has one entry. The sample includes about 540,000 distinct CDR3 sequences, roughly 25% of them seen just once. These data were also reused for a study on T cells expressing NK-cell markers. That work states: TCR beta cDNA was made by 5'RACE template switching with UMIs.

This sample comprised CD4+ T cells sorted from PBMCs, obtained 11 to 12 days after vaccination. The receptors were sampled from a man aged 45-60 years who received an inactivated influenza vaccine.

The genes are TRBV7-9 and TRBJ2-7; 8 bases are shared with TRBD1. This CDR3 is 15 amino acids long. Trimming removed 4 bases from V and 5 bases from J; junction bases left unmatched: 10. CDR1 is SEHNR and CDR2 is FQNEAQ in the germline V gene (reference sequence). The CDR3 spells CASSSYQGAFHEQYF. CDR3 DNA: TGTGCCAGCAGCTCTTATCAGGGGGCTTTCCACGAGCAGTACTTC.

The chain recombines TRBV12-3 or TRBV12-4 with TRBJ2-4; 8 bases are shared with TRBD1. The CDR3 is made up of 18 amino acids. Losses at the gene ends were 5 bases for V and 4 bases for J; bases not matched to a gene: 16. CDR3 DNA: TGTGCCAGCAGTCCGCTCCCACAGGGGGTTCGCCTAAAAAACATTCAGTACTTC. Translation: CASSPLPQGVRLKNIQYF.

The chain is built from TRBV4-2 and TRBJ1-2; 7 bases match TRBD1. The V gene end was trimmed by 1 base and the J gene end by 5 bases; junction bases not matched to a gene: 4. CDR1 and CDR2 from the germline V gene are LGHNA and YNFKEQ. There are 14 residues in the CDR3. This CDR3 is CASSQVRDRYGYTF. The DNA for the CDR3 is TGTGCCAGCAGCCAAGTCAGGGACAGATATGGCTACACCTTC.